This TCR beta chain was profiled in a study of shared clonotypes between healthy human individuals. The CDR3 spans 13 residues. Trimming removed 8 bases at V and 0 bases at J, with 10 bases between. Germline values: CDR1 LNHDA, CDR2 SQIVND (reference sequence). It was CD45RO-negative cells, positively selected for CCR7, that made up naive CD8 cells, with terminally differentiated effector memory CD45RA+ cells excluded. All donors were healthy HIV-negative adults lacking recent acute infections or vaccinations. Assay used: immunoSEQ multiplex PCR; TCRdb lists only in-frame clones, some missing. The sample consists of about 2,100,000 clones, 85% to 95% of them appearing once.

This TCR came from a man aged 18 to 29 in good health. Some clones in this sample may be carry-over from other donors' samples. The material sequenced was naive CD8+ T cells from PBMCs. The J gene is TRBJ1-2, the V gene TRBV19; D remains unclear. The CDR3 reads CASALGANYGYTF. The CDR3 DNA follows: TGTGCCAGTGCCCTCGGAGCTAACTATGGCTACACCTTC.